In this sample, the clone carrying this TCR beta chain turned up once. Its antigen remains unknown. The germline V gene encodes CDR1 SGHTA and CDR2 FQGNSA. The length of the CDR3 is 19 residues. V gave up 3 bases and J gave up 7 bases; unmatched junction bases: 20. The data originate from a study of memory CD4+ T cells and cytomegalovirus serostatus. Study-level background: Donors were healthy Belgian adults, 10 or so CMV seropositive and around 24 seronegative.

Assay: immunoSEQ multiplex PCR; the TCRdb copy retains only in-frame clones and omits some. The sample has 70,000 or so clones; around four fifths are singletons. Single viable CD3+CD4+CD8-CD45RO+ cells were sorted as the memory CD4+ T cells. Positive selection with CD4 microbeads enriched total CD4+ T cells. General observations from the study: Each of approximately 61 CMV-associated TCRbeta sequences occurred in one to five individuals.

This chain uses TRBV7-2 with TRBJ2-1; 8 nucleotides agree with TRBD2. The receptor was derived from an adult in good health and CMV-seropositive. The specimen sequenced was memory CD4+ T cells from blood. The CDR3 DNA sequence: TGTGCCAGCAGCTTGACCGGCCCCCGAAGAGCGGGAGCAAGGAATGAGCAGTTCTTC. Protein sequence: CASSLTGPRRAGARNEQFF.